This TCR beta chain is drawn from a study of blood T cell repertoires in COVID-19. Study information: Specimens from acute and convalescent COVID-19 originated in the United States, Italy and Spain. In each case, the material was cDNA or gDNA derived from T cells, B-cell-depleted T cells, or PBMCs.

This CDR3 region has 15 residues. Germline lookup yields CDR1 KGHSH and CDR2 LQKENI. Trimming removed 4 bases at V and 3 bases at J, with 15 bases between. Measured with immunoSEQ multiplex PCR; TCRdb has only the in-frame clones, and not every one. This sample yields around 100,000 clones, of which around 86% are seen a single time; under 8% belongs to the top ten. The chain combines TRBV18 with TRBJ1-1; tentatively, D is TRBD1 (6 bases). The specimen was peripheral blood. This clonotype was sampled from a man between 65 and 85 years old with acute or convalescent COVID-19. CDR3 DNA sequence: TGTGCCAGCTCACTACAAAGACAGGCTGACACTGAAGCTTTCTTT. It codes for CASSLQRQADTEAFF.